This T cell receptor (beta chain) emerged from a study of CD8 T cells in Susac syndrome. Overall study findings and caveats: Susac syndrome CD4+ T cell repertoires showed no clonal expansion.

Germline-derived CDR1 and CDR2 are MNHNS and SASEGT. The CDR3 extends over 14 amino acids. Germline trimming cut 6 bases from V and 6 bases from J; bases unmatched to any gene: 6. In contrast to the negatively isolated CD8+ and CD4+ T cells, TEMRA cells were FACS-enriched. When the RNA was reverse transcribed, random hexamers were used with an input of about 0.45 to 1 ug. The CDR3 of TCR beta was amplified by immunoSEQ multiplex PCR across 54 Vbeta and 13 Jbeta. MiXCR was run by TCRdb on the immunoSEQ multiplex PCR reads, yielding one entry per CDR3 protein. The top ten clones hold approximately 0.094% of a sample with 200,000 to 300,000 distinct CDR3 sequences, 90% to 97% of them seen once. With respect to this clonotype: Its specificity is unknown.

The sample was CD4+ T cells from PBMCs. V gene TRBV6-1 combines with J gene TRBJ2-7, with 12 bases aligning to TRBD2. This sequence originates from a human donor with Susac syndrome. The CDR3 DNA reads as TGTGCCAGCAGCCGACTAGCGGGAGAGAGCGAGCAGTACTTC. It is translated as CASSRLAGESEQYF.